The source of this TCR beta chain is a study of control samples from healthy donors and cancer patients. The repertoire was sequenced with immunoSEQ multiplex PCR; TCRdb's copy has only in-frame clones and lacks some. The repertoire includes 51,000 or so clones, roughly 80% of them detected once, and around 10% sits in the top ten. Trimming stripped 6 bases from V and 5 bases from J, with 16 bases between. Looked up from germline, CDR1 is MNHEY and CDR2 is SVGAGI. The CDR3 is 14 amino acids. Specimen: blood. The chain joins TRBV6-5 to TRBJ1-2, with TRBD1 as a possible D gene (5 bases). This TCR was recovered from a man aged 65-85 years in good health. CDR3 residues: CASSPGTAFYGYTF. In DNA form, the CDR3 reads TGTGCCAGCAGCCCCGGGACCGCTTTTTATGGCTACACCTTC.